These T cell receptor delta chains were read from a single sample in a study of Vδ1+ human thymocytes. TCRdb repeated clone calling on the multiplex PCR reads with CATT. The sample has about 53,000 delta-chain clones, over 13% seen once; the top ten hold around 0.37%. The sequencing input was Vdelta1+ gamma-delta thymocytes from the thymus. The receptors shown here come from a girl under two years old who had congenital heart surgery. Both conserved end residues are part of each CDR3. D genes are given only for firm matches. Some rows mark clone size as missing; the rest say once, few, many or name a class of expanded clone.

TRDV1	TRDD3	few	TRDJ1	CALGELYSYKRRTGGYGACSTDKLIF	TGTGCTCTTGGGGAACTCTACTCCTACAAACGTCGTACTGGGGGATACGGGGCTTGTTCCACCGATAAACTCATCTTT
TRDV1	TRDD3	few	TRDJ1	CALGELGLHSGDSYTDKLIF	TGTGCTCTTGGGGAACTAGGACTTCATTCGGGGGATTCGTACACCGATAAACTCATCTTT
TRDV2	TRDD2	-	TRDJ1	CACDTVETLPFLHRRITDKLIF	TGTGCCTGTGACACCGTAGAGACCCTACCATTCCTACATAGGAGGATAACCGATAAACTCATCTTT
TRDV2	-	medium-sized	TRDJ1	CACDTWIQFTDKLIF	TGTGCCTGTGACACATGGATACAATTTACCGATAAACTCATCTTT
TRDV1	TRDD2	-	TRDJ1	CALGPPSYVSYTDKLIF	TGTGCTCTTGGGCCACCTTCCTACGTGTCCTACACCGATAAACTCATCTTT
TRDV1	TRDD3	-	TRDJ1	CALGEGRSSGGWQYTDKLIF	TGTGCTCTTGGGGAAGGGAGGTCGTCTGGGGGATGGCAGTACACCGATAAACTCATCTTT
TRDV1	TRDD3	-	TRDJ1	CALGEPSPPTGGYADKLIF	TGTGCTCTTGGGGAACCCTCCCCTCCTACTGGGGGATACGCCGATAAACTCATCTTT
TRDV1	-	few	TRDJ1	CALGELIPTNDIIPSDLTDKLIF	TGTGCTCTTGGGGAACTGATACCTACAAATGATATTATCCCGTCGGACCTCACCGATAAACTCATCTTT
TRDV1	TRDD3	few	TRDJ1	CALGEHGTGGYWYTDKLIF	TGTGCTCTTGGGGAACATGGGACTGGGGGATACTGGTACACCGATAAACTCATCTTT
TRDV1	TRDD3	-	TRDJ1	CALGEPQILGDTLATDKLIF	TGTGCTCTTGGGGAACCGCAAATACTGGGGGATACCCTGGCCACCGATAAACTCATCTTT
TRDV1	TRDD3	few	TRDJ1	CALGDPPLSCTQSLTGGFKEADKLIF	TGTGCTCTTGGGGACCCTCCTTTGTCGTGCACCCAGTCCCTTACTGGGGGATTTAAAGAGGCCGATAAACTCATCTTT
TRDV1	TRDD3	few	TRDJ1	CALGERLMGDGYTDKPIF	TGTGCTCTTGGGGAACGGCTTATGGGGGATGGATACACCGATAAACCCATCTTT
TRDV1	TRDD3	few	TRDJ1	CALGEFFLLGDGLYTDKLIF	TGTGCTCTTGGGGAATTCTTCCTACTGGGGGATGGACTGTACACCGATAAACTCATCTTT
TRDV1	TRDD3	-	TRDJ1	CALGDGLPRVVGGYARSTDKLIF	TGTGCTCTTGGGGACGGCCTTCCTAGGGTTGTTGGGGGATACGCGAGGTCCACCGATAAACTCATCTTT
TRDV2	TRDD3	many	TRDJ1	CACDTPPIRYWGIDGDKLIF	TGTGCCTGTGACACTCCCCCTATCCGATACTGGGGGATCGACGGCGATAAACTCATCTTT
TRDV1	-	-	TRDJ1	CALGVTRGGSTYTDKLIF	TGTGCTCTTGGGGTCACCCGGGGGGGGTCCACGTACACCGATAAACTCATCTTT
TRDV1	-	-	TRDJ1	CALGGLRPDGRRGYTDKLIF	TGTGCTCTTGGGGGACTACGTCCGGATGGGAGAAGGGGGTACACCGATAAACTCATCTTT
TRDV1	TRDD3	few	TRDJ1	CALGEHPIVSSRSSPGGYGPDKLIF	TGTGCTCTTGGGGAACACCCCATTGTTTCCTCTAGATCTTCCCCTGGGGGATACGGACCCGATAAACTCATCTTT
TRDV2	TRDD3	-	TRDJ1	CACDTPSTGGSNTDKLTF	TGTGCCTGTGACACTCCCAGTACTGGGGGATCAAACACCGATAAACTCACCTTT
TRDV1	-	-	TRDJ1	CALGGPGTDKLIF	TGTGCTCTTGGGGGACCGGGGACCGATAAACTCATCTTT
TRDV1	-	-	TRDJ1	CALGERRGADKLIF	TGTGCTCTTGGGGAGCGAAGGGGGGCTGATAAACTCATCTTT
TRDV1	-	few	TRDJ1	CALGEVKAYTDKLIF	TGTGCTCTTGGGGAAGTGAAAGCGTACACCGATAAACTCATCTTT
TRDV1	TRDD3	few	TRDJ1	CALGELGIPREGHWGIRNFSTDKLIF	TGTGCTCTTGGGGAACTGGGGATACCAAGGGAGGGCCACTGGGGGATACGCAATTTCTCCACCGATAAACTCATCTTT
TRDV1	-	few	TRDJ1	CALGGNFRTTGGEGYTDKLIF	TGTGCTCTTGGGGGCAACTTCCGGACAACCGGGGGCGAGGGATACACCGATAAACTCATCTTT
TRDV1	TRDD3	few	TRDJ1	CALGETPSFLLWGIRGDKLIF	TGCGCTCTTGGGGAGACGCCTTCTTTCCTTCTGTGGGGGATACGCGGCGATAAACTCATCTTT
TRDV1	TRDD3	few	TRDJ1	CALGELPWGSRYTDKLIF	TGTGCTCTTGGGGAACTGCCCTGGGGGAGTCGGTACACCGATAAACTCATCTTT
TRDV1	TRDD3	-	TRDJ1	CALGEPTFLDSALLGDPAYTDKLIF	TGTGCTCTTGGGGAACCAACCTTCCTAGACTCTGCATTACTGGGGGATCCGGCCTACACCGATAAACTCATCTTT
TRDV1	-	few	TRDJ1	CALGELAGRTDKLIF	TGTGCTCTTGGGGAACTAGCAGGAAGGACCGATAAACTCATCTTT
TRDV1	TRDD3	-	TRDJ1	CALGELAGVSQAWGLFLTDKLIF	TGTGCTCTTGGGGAACTAGCCGGGGTTTCGCAGGCCTGGGGGCTTTTCCTCACCGATAAACTCATCTTT
TRDV1	-	-	TRDJ1	CALGEGVFRMNKLIF	TGTGCTCTTGGGGAGGGGGTATTTAGGATGAACAAACTCATCTTT
TRDV1	-	-	TRDJ1	CALGDHKLLSTDKLIF	TGTGCTCTTGGGGACCATAAATTGTTAAGCACCGATAAACTCATCTTT
TRDV1	TRDD3	-	TRDJ1	CALGELGGYETGGHYTDKLIF	TGTGCTCTTGGGGAACTTGGGGGGTACGAGACTGGGGGTCACTACACCGATAAACTCATCTTT
TRDV1	TRDD3	few	TRDJ1	CALGSHRWSTGDPTDKLIF	TGTGCTCTTGGGTCGCACAGATGGAGTACTGGGGACCCGACCGATAAACTCATCTTT
TRDV1	-	-	TRDJ1	CALGVPTSNPVLGATDKLIF	TGTGCTCTTGGGGTTCCTACGTCCAACCCTGTACTGGGGGCCACCGATAAACTCATCTTT
TRDV1	-	-	TRDJ1	CALGEPPFWGGQVDKLIF	TGTGCTCTTGGGGAACCTCCATTCTGGGGCGGTCAAGTAGATAAACTCATCTTT
TRDV1	TRDD3	-	TRDJ1	CALGGILRPINWGIPDKLIF	TGTGCTCTTGGGGGGATTCTACGCCCAATTAACTGGGGGATACCCGATAAACTCATCTTT
TRDV1	-	-	TRDJ1	CALGETPTVLSPNKLIF	TGTGCTCTTGGGGAAACTCCTACCGTACTGAGTCCTAATAAACTCATCTTT
TRDV1	TRDD3	-	TRDJ1	CALGDLPPTWDYWGIPRGGTDKLIF	TGTGCTCTTGGGGATCTACCTCCGACTTGGGACTACTGGGGGATTCCAAGAGGGGGCACCGATAAACTCATCTTT
TRDV1	TRDD3	-	TRDJ1	CALGELSYGATGGGTDKLIF	TGTGCTCTTGGGGAACTTTCCTACGGGGCAACTGGGGGAGGCACCGATAAACTCATCTTT
TRDV1	-	few	TRDJ1	CALGRARRSTDKLIF	TGTGCTCTTGGGAGAGCTCGTCGGAGTACCGATAAACTCATCTTT
TRDV1	-	few	TRDJ1	CALGGSYAGGPLIENTDKLIF	TGTGCTCTTGGGGGTTCCTACGCTGGGGGCCCTCTTATTGAAAACACCGATAAACTCATCTTT
TRDV1	TRDD3	-	TRDJ1	CALGERVGDAAFGKLIF	TGTGCTCTTGGGGAACGTGTGGGGGATGCCGCTTTTGGTAAACTCATCTTT
TRDV1	-	-	TRDJ1	CALGVPLGRRYPWTDKLIF	TGTGCTCTTGGGGTCCCCCTTGGGAGGCGGTACCCTTGGACCGATAAACTCATCTTT
TRDV2	TRDD3	-	TRDJ1	CACDTDFLGETYTDKLIF	TGTGCCTGTGACACCGATTTCCTGGGGGAGACATACACCGATAAACTCATCTTT
TRDV1	TRDD3	-	TRDJ1	CALGELASFLSLGDTLGNTDKLIF	TGTGCTCTTGGGGAACTTGCTTCCTTCCTATCGCTGGGGGATACCCTGGGGAACACCGATAAACTCATCTTT
TRDV1	TRDD3	few	TRDJ1	CALGERIPRPRTGGFPYTDKLIF	TGTGCTCTTGGGGAAAGGATTCCTCGACCGCGTACTGGGGGATTCCCCTACACCGATAAACTCATCTTT
TRDV1	-	-	TRDJ1	CALGEVSYQYWGDKLIF	TGTGCTCTTGGGGAAGTATCCTACCAGTACTGGGGCGATAAACTCATCTTT
TRDV1	TRDD3	-	TRDJ1	CALGDHKPVRLGDTLATDKLIF	TGTGCTCTTGGGGATCACAAACCTGTGAGGCTGGGGGATACGCTAGCCACCGATAAACTCATCTTT
TRDV1	TRDD3	few	TRDJ1	CALGEKSRGWGIRTGKYTDKLIF	TGTGCTCTTGGGGAAAAATCGAGAGGCTGGGGGATACGCACCGGGAAGTACACCGATAAACTCATCTTT
TRDV1	-	few	TRDJ1	CALGELLNPYALGLYIDYTDKLIF	TGTGCTCTTGGGGAACTGTTAAATCCCTACGCACTGGGACTCTATATTGACTACACCGATAAACTCATCTTT
TRDV1	-	-	TRDJ1	CALGVFRRGTDKLIF	TGTGCTCTTGGGGTTTTCCGCCGTGGTACCGATAAACTCATCTTT
TRDV1	-	-	TRDJ1	CAVGHGFYTDKLIF	TGTGCTGTTGGGCACGGCTTCTACACCGATAAACTCATCTTT
TRDV1	TRDD3	few	TRDJ1	CALGELEEGLPHVYWGIRVSLWTDKLIF	TGTGCTCTTGGGGAACTAGAGGAAGGCCTTCCCCACGTGTACTGGGGGATACGCGTATCCCTGTGGACCGATAAACTCATCTTT
TRAV29/DV5	TRDD3	-	TRDJ2	CAASDRGLLKLGDSPVLTAQLFF	TGTGCAGCAAGCGATCGAGGCTTACTCAAACTGGGGGATAGTCCGGTTTTGACAGCACAACTCTTCTTT
TRDV1	-	-	TRDJ1	CALGDRGGGPSDKLIF	TGTGCTCTTGGGGACCGTGGGGGGGGACCATCCGATAAACTCATCTTT